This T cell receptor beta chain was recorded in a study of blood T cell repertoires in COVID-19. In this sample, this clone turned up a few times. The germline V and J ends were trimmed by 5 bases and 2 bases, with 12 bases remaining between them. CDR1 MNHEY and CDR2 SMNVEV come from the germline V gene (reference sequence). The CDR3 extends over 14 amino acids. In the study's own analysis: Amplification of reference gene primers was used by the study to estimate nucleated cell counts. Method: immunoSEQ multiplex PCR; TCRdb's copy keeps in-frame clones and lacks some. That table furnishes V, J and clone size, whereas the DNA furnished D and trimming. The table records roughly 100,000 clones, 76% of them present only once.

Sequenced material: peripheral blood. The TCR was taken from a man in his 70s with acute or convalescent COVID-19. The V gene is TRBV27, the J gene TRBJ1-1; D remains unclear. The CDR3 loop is CASSAWAGNTEAFF. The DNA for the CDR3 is TGTGCCAGCAGTGCTTGGGCCGGAAACACTGAAGCTTTCTTT.